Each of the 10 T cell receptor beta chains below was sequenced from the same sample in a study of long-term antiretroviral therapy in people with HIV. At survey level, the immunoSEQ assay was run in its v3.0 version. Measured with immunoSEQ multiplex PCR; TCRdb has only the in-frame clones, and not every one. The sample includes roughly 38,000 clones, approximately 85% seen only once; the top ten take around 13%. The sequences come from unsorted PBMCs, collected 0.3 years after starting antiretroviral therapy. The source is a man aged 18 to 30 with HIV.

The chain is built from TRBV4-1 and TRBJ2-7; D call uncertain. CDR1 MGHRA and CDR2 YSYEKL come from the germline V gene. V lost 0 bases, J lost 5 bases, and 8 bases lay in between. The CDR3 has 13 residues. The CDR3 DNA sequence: TGCGCCAGCAGCCAAGATCCGTTAGACGAGCAGTACTTC. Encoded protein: CASSQDPLDEQYF.

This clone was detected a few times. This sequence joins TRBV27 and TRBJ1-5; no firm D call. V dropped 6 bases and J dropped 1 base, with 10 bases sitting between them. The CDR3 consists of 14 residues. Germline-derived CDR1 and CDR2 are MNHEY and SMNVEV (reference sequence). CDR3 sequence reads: CASSPYGSNQPQHF. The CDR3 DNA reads TGTGCCAGCAGCCCCTACGGGAGCAATCAGCCCCAGCATTTT.

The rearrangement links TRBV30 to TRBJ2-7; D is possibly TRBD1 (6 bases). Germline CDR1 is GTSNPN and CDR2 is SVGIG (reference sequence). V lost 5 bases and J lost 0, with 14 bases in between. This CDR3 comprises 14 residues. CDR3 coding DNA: TGTGCCTGGTCTCCGGACAGCCGCTCCTACGAGCAGTACTTC. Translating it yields CAWSPDSRSYEQYF.

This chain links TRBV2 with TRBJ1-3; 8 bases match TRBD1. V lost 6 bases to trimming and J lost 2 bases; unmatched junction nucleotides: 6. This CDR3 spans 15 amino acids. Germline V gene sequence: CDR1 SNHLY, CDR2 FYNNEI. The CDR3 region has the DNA TGTGCCAGCAGGTACGACAGGGGAACTGGAAACACCATATATTTT. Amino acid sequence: CASRYDRGTGNTIYF.

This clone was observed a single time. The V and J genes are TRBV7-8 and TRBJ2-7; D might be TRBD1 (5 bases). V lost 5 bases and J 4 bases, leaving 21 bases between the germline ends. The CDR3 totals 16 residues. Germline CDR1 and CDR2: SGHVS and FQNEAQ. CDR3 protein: CASSQLTGRRPYEQYF. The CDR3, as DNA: TGTGCCAGCAGCCAGCTAACAGGTAGACGCCCGTACGAGCAGTACTTC.

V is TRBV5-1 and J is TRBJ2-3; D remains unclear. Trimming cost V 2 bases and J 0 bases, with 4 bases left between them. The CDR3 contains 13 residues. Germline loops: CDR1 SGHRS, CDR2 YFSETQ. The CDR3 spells CASSLASTDTQYF. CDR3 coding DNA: TGCGCCAGCAGCTTAGCTAGCACAGATACGCAGTATTTT.

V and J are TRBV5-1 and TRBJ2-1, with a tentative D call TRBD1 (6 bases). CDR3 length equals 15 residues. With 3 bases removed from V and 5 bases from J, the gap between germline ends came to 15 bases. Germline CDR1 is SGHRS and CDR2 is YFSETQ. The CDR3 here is CASSWQGSGDNEQFF. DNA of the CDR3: TGCGCCAGCAGCTGGCAGGGGAGTGGGGACAATGAGCAGTTCTTC. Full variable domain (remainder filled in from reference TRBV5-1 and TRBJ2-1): KAGVTQTPRYLIKTRGQQVTLSCSPISGHRSVSWYQQTPGQGLQFLFEYFSETQRNKGNFPGRFSGRQFSNSRSEMNVSTLELGDSALYLCASSWQGSGDNEQFFGPGTRLTVL.

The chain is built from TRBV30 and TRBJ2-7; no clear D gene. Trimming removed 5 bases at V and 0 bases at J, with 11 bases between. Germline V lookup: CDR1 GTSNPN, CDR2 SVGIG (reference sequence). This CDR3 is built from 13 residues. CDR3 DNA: TGTGCCTGGGGGCGACGGGCCTCCTACGAGCAGTACTTC. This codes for CAWGRRASYEQYF. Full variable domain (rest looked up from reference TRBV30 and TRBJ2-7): SQTIHQWPATLVQPVGSPLSLECTVEGTSNPNLYWYRQAAGRGLQLLFYSVGIGQISSEVPQNLSASRPQDRQFILSSKKLLLSDSGFYLCAWGRRASYEQYFGPGTRLTVT.

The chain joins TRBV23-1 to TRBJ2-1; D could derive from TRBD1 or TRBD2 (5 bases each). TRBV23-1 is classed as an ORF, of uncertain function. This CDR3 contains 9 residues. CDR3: CPQRGGDFF. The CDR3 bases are TGCCCTCAGAGGGGTGGGGATTTCTTC.

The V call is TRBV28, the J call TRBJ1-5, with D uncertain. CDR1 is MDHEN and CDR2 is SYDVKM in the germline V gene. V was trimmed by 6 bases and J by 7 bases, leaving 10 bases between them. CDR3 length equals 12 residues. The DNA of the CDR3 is TGTGCCAGCAGCCCCTTGCGACAGCCCCAGCATTTT. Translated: CASSPLRQPQHF.